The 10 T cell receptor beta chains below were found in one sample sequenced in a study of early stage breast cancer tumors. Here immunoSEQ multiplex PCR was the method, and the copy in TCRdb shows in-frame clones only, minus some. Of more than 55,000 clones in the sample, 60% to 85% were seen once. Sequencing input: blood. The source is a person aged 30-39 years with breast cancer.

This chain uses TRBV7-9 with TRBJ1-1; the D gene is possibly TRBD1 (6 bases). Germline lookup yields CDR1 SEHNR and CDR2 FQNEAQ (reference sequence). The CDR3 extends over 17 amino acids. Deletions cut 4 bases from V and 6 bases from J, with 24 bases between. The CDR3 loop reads CASSSFPTERGAAEAFF. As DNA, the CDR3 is TGTGCCAGCAGCTCTTTCCCCACCGAGCGGGGGGCCGCTGAAGCTTTCTTT.

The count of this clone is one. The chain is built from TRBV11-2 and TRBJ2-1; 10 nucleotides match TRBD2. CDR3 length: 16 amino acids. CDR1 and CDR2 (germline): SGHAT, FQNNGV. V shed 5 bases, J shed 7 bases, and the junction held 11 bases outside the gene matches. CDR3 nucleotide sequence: TGTGCCAGCAGCACCCCGGGAAGCGGGAGGGGGAATGAGCAGTTCTTC. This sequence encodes CASSTPGSGRGNEQFF. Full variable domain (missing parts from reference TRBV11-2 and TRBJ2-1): EAGVAQSPRYKIIEKRQSVAFWCNPISGHATLYWYQQILGQGPKLLIQFQNNGVVDDSQLPKDRFSAERLKGVDSTLKIQPAKLEDSAVYLCASSTPGSGRGNEQFFGPGTRLTVL.

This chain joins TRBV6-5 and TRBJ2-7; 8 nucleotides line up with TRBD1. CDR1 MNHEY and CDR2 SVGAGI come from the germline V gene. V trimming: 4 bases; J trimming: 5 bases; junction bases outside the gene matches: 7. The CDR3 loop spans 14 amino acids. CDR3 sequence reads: CASSLGQGHNEQYF. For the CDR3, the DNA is TGTGCCAGCAGTTTAGGACAGGGCCATAACGAGCAGTACTTC.

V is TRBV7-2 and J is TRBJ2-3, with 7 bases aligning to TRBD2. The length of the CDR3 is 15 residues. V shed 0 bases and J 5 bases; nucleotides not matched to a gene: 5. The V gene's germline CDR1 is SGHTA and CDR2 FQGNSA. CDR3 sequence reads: CASSLAGGLEDTQYF. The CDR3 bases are TGTGCCAGCAGCTTAGCGGGAGGGCTGGAAGATACGCAGTATTTT.

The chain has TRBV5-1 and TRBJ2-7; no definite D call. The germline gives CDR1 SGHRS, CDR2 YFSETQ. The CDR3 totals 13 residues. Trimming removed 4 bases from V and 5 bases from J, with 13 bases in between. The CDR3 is CASSGYIVHEQYF. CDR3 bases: TGCGCCAGCAGCGGGTACATAGTTCACGAGCAGTACTTC.

The DNA of the CDR3 is TGTGCCAGCGGTAGCGGGAGGGCCGCGTACAATGAGCAGTTCTTC. Amino acids: CASGSGRAAYNEQFF. The chain combines TRBV7-2 with TRBJ2-1; 11 nucleotides match TRBD2. V shed 8 bases and J 4 bases; nucleotides not matched to a gene: 7. The CDR3 has 15 amino acids. Germline V gives CDR1 SGHTA, CDR2 FQGNSA.

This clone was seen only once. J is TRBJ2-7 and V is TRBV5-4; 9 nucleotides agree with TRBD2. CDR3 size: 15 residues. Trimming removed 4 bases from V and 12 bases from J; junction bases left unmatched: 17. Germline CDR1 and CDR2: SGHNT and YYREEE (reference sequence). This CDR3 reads CASSQETLAGRPRYF. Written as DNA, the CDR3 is TGTGCCAGCAGCCAAGAAACCCTAGCGGGACGTCCTCGGTACTTC. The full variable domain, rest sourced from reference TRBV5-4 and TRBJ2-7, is ETGVTQSPTHLIKTRGQQVTLRCSSQSGHNTVSWYQQALGQGPQFIFQYYREEENGRGNFPPRFSGLQFPNYSSELNVNALELDDSALYLCASSQETLAGRPRYFGPGTRLTVT.

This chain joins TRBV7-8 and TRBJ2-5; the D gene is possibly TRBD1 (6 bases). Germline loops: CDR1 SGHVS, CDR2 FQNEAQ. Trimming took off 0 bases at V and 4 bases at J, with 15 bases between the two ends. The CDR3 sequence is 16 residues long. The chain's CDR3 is CASSLALSQGRETQYF. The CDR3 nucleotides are TGTGCCAGCAGCTTAGCGCTCAGTCAGGGGAGAGAGACCCAGTACTTC.

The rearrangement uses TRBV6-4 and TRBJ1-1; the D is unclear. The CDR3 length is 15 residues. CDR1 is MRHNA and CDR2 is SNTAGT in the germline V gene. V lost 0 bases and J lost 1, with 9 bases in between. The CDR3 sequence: CASSDSGSPNTEAFF. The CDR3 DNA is TGTGCCAGCAGTGACTCCGGCAGCCCGAACACTGAAGCTTTCTTT.

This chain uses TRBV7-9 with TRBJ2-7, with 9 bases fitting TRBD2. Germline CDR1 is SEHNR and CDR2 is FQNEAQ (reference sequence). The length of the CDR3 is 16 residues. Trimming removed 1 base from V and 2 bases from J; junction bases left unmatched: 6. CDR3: CASSLGLLAGTYEQYF. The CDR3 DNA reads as TGTGCCAGCAGCTTAGGACTCCTAGCGGGAACCTACGAGCAGTACTTC.